This T cell receptor beta chain was sequenced in a study of cytomegalovirus exposure and HLA in healthy donors. Overall study results and limits: Further analysis was carried out later, and it showed several of the most significant clusters appearing linked to common viral pathogens.

With respect to this clone: Its antigen is not known.

The PCR was carried out with 60 Vbeta primers and 13 Jbeta primers. Measured with immunoSEQ multiplex PCR; TCRdb has only the in-frame clones, and not every one. The sample yields approximately 140,000 clones, about four fifths seen once. The CDR3 spans 14 residues. Germline CDR1 SNHLY, CDR2 FYNNEI. Trimming stripped 6 bases from V and 2 bases from J, with 12 bases between. The source is a man aged 30 to 39 in good health and CMV-seronegative. The chain combines TRBV2 with TRBJ2-3; D is uncertain. Sequences were obtained from PBMCs. The CDR3 sequence: CASRVLDLTDTQYF. The CDR3 DNA follows: TGTGCCAGCAGGGTCCTAGACCTCACAGATACGCAGTATTTT.